This T cell receptor beta chain derives from a study of T cell clonotyping in hematopoietic cell transplantation. Study details: Cytoreduction preceded collection of pretransplant recipient samples. General study points: Broader posttransplant TCR repertoire diversity was predicted by graft donor and pretransplant recipient Inverse Simpson Index values.

Assay used: immunoSEQ multiplex PCR; TCRdb lists only in-frame clones, some missing. The sample lists under 20,000 clones; around 77% were seen once. V shed 2 bases and J shed 4 bases, with 9 bases lying between them. Germline V lookup: CDR1 SGHRS, CDR2 YFSETQ. The CDR3 spans 14 residues. Noted time point: recipient sample about 28 days before transplant, after cytoreduction. As concerns this clone: The antigen remains unidentified.

This TCR was recovered from a man between 60 and 70 years old with acute myeloid leukemia. Some clones in this sample may be carry-over from other donors' samples. The chain joins TRBV5-1 to TRBJ1-4; weak D call: TRBD1 (6 bases). The sample consisted of peripheral blood mononuclear cells, taken before stem cell transplant. CDR3 sequence: CASSLNRVNEKLFF. The CDR3 DNA reads as TGCGCCAGCAGCTTAAACAGGGTTAATGAAAAACTGTTTTTT.